These 27 T cell receptor beta chains share one sample of origin, sequenced in a study of cytomegalovirus exposure and HLA in healthy donors. Sequencing used immunoSEQ multiplex PCR; TCRdb keeps in-frame clones, though not all of them. The table includes about 130,000 clones, roughly nine tenths detected once. Sequences were obtained from PBMCs. The receptor set was obtained from a young man in good health and CMV-seronegative.

J is TRBJ1-3 and V is TRBV9; no definite D call. CDR3 length: 16 amino acids. The V gene lost 0 bases and the J gene lost 3 bases, with 13 bases spanning the gap. Per germline, CDR1 SGDLS and CDR2 YYNGEE. CDR3 sequence: CASSVVSGLDGNTIYF. The CDR3 coding sequence is TGTGCCAGCAGCGTAGTATCGGGGTTAGATGGAAACACCATATATTTT.

This clone is medium-sized in the sample. The V gene is TRBV19, the J gene TRBJ1-5; no clear D. In germline, CDR1 is LNHDA, CDR2 SQIVND (reference sequence). Trimming shortened V by 4 bases and J by 0 bases, and 10 bases separated the two germline ends. The CDR3 length is 15 residues. CDR3: CASSRSSFSNQPQHF. In DNA form, the CDR3 reads TGTGCCAGTAGTAGGTCCAGTTTTAGCAATCAGCCCCAGCATTTT.

V usage is TRBV6-4 and J usage is TRBJ1-2; no reliable D call. V lost 3 bases and J 8 bases, leaving 10 bases between the germline ends. The CDR3 length is 12 residues. CDR1 MRHNA and CDR2 SNTAGT come from the germline V gene. CDR3 nucleotides: TGTGCCAGCAGTGATGCGGGAGAGGGCTACACCTTC. Encoded protein: CASSDAGEGYTF.

V gene TRBV19 combines with J gene TRBJ1-1, with D unresolved. Germline V gene lookup returns CDR1 LNHDA and CDR2 SQIVND (reference sequence). There are 11 residues in the CDR3. Trimming took 6 bases from V and 13 from J, leaving 15 bases between them. CDR3 sequence (DNA): TGTGCCAGTAGCCTGCGAGGTGATGTTTTCTTT. It specifies CASSLRGDVFF.

This chain links TRBV27 with TRBJ2-1; D is uncertain. Looked up from germline, CDR1 is MNHEY and CDR2 is SMNVEV (reference sequence). Trimming shortened V by 5 bases and J by 5 bases, and 7 bases separated the two germline ends. CDR3 size: 12 residues. The CDR3 nucleotides read TGTGCCAGCAGTAGGAGAAACAATGAGCAGTTCTTC. It yields the protein CASSRRNNEQFF.

The chain recombines TRBV29-1 with TRBJ1-2; D perhaps matches TRBD1 (6 bases). Trimming took off 5 bases at V and 3 bases at J, with 7 bases between the two ends. CDR1 SQVTM and CDR2 ANQGSEA come from the germline V gene. The CDR3 loop spans 11 amino acids. CDR3 in DNA: TGCAGCGTTACAGGGTACTATGGCTACACCTTC. Encoded protein: CSVTGYYGYTF.

The chain has TRBV27 and TRBJ2-7, with 10 bases lining up with TRBD1. The CDR3 is made up of 13 amino acids. Germline lookup yields CDR1 MNHEY and CDR2 SMNVEV (reference sequence). V was pared by 7 bases and J by 1 base, with 1 base of the junction left unmatched. The CDR3 sequence is CASTDRGSYEQYF. For the CDR3, the DNA is TGTGCCAGCACGGACAGGGGGTCCTACGAGCAGTACTTC.

This rearrangement joins TRBV15 to TRBJ1-1, with D perhaps TRBD1 (6 bases). The CDR3 consists of 13 residues. Germline V gives CDR1 LNHNV, CDR2 YYDKDF (reference sequence). V gave up 2 bases and J gave up 3 bases, with 7 bases separating them. The CDR3 DNA sequence: TGTGCCACCAGCAGAACAGGGTACACTGAAGCTTTCTTT. Translating gives CATSRTGYTEAFF. The variable domain in full, with the rest retrieved from reference TRBV15 and TRBJ1-1, is DAMVIQNPRYQVTQFGKPVTLSCSQTLNHNVMYWYQQKSSQAPKLLFHYYDKDFNNEADTPDNFQSRRPNTSFCFLDIRSPGLGDTAMYLCATSRTGYTEAFFGQGTRLTVV.

The V gene is TRBV5-1, the J gene TRBJ2-1, with D possibly being TRBD1 (6 bases). CDR1 is SGHRS and CDR2 is YFSETQ in the germline V gene. The ends were cut back, 2 bases at V and 5 bases at J, with 17 bases in the middle. The CDR3 spans 16 residues. CDR3 in amino acids: CASSLATGRGNNEQFF. The CDR3 DNA reads TGCGCCAGCAGCTTAGCCACAGGGAGAGGGAACAATGAGCAGTTCTTC.

J is TRBJ2-1 and V is TRBV7-2; 11 nucleotides align to TRBD1. The CDR3 runs to 14 residues. The germline gives CDR1 SGHTA, CDR2 FQGNSA. The ends lost 1 base at V and 8 bases at J; junction bases unmatched: 1. CDR3 in DNA: TGTGCCAGCAGCTTAGGGACAGGGGGCGATGAGCAGTTCTTC. Translated: CASSLGTGGDEQFF.

There are a few counts of this clone. The gene calls are TRBV19 and TRBJ2-1; 9 bases align to TRBD2. J was trimmed by 4 bases and V by 6 bases; bases with no gene match: 7. This CDR3 spans 15 amino acids. Germline V CDR1 and CDR2: LNHDA, SQIVND (reference sequence). The CDR3 nucleotides read TGTGCCAGTAGAGGGACTAGCCGAAGATACAATGAGCAGTTCTTC. It is translated as CASRGTSRRYNEQFF. The full variable domain, rest sourced from reference TRBV19 and TRBJ2-1, is DGGITQSPKYLFRKEGQNVTLSCEQNLNHDAMYWYRQDPGQGLRLIYYSQIVNDFQKGDIAEGYSVSREKKESFPLTVTSAQKNPTAFYLCASRGTSRRYNEQFFGPGTRLTVL.

The chain carries TRBV7-9 and TRBJ1-1; D may be TRBD1 (6 bases). CDR3 length equals 12 residues. Germline-derived CDR1 and CDR2 are SEHNR and FQNEAQ (reference sequence). V was pared by 1 base and J by 11 bases, with 11 bases between. CDR3 sequence reads: CASSLGGGAAFF. For the CDR3, the DNA is TGTGCCAGCAGCTTAGGAGGGGGGGCGGCTTTCTTT.

This clone has just one count. V gene TRBV6-1 combines with J gene TRBJ2-2; tentatively, D is TRBD1 (6 bases). Germline V gene lookup returns CDR1 MNHNS and CDR2 SASEGT. V shed 4 bases and J shed 1 base, with 22 bases lying between them. The CDR3 is 19 residues long. The CDR3 DNA follows: TGTGCCAGCAGTGGCTACAGGGACGAAACGATTCAGAACACCGGGGAGCTGTTTTTT. Amino acid sequence: CASSGYRDETIQNTGELFF.

The V gene is TRBV29-1, the J gene TRBJ2-5; 7 positions agree with TRBD2. CDR1 and CDR2 (germline): SQVTM, ANQGSEA. The CDR3 sequence is 14 residues long. The V segment lost 3 bases and the J segment 3 bases; nucleotides outside the gene matches: 7. The CDR3 nucleotides read TGCAGCGTTGAGAGGGCTAGCGGTAAAGAGACCCAGTACTTC. Translated, it gives CSVERASGKETQYF.

The chain recombines TRBV19 with TRBJ2-4; TRBD1 agrees at 7 bases. The CDR3 sequence is 16 residues long. Germline V gene data show CDR1 as LNHDA and CDR2 as SQIVND (reference sequence). V was pared by 1 base and J by 1 base, with 4 bases of the junction left unmatched. The chain's CDR3 is CASSIGQGSAKNIQYF. The CDR3 nucleotides are TGTGCCAGTAGTATAGGACAGGGATCGGCCAAAAACATTCAGTACTTC.

The chain is built from TRBV18 and TRBJ1-2, with D perhaps matching TRBD1 (6 bases). Germline V gives CDR1 KGHSH, CDR2 LQKENI. V was trimmed by 0 bases and J by 4 bases, leaving 6 bases between them. The CDR3 has 13 amino acids. In nucleotides, the CDR3 is TGTGCCAGCTCACCACCAGGGGGCTATGGCTACACCTTC. It translates to CASSPPGGYGYTF.

The CDR3 DNA reads as TGTGCCAGCAGCCCCGGGACAGGGATATCTGGGGCCAACGTCCTGACTTTC. This encodes CASSPGTGISGANVLTF. The gene calls are TRBV5-4 and TRBJ2-6, with 9 bases matching TRBD1. The CDR3 length is 17 residues. Germline V gene sequence: CDR1 SGHNT, CDR2 YYREEE (reference sequence). Trimming took 4 bases from V and 1 from J; bases not matched to a gene: 6.

The rearrangement links TRBV2 to TRBJ1-2, with D perhaps TRBD1 (5 bases). This CDR3 region has 12 residues. The V and J ends lost 10 bases and 4 bases respectively, with 13 bases between them. The germline CDR1 and CDR2 sequences are SNHLY and FYNNEI. This CDR3 is CAIAGEIYGYTF. Here the CDR3 DNA reads TGTGCCATCGCGGGGGAAATCTATGGCTACACCTTC.

J is TRBJ2-2 and V is TRBV5-1; 8 bases map to TRBD1. The junction had 5 bases not matched to a gene; V was cut back by 5 bases and J by 2 bases. Germline CDR1 and CDR2: SGHRS and YFSETQ. The length of the CDR3 is 15 residues. The CDR3 nucleotides are TGCGCCAGCAGTCGGGACAGGATAAACACCGGGGAGCTGTTTTTT. Amino acid sequence: CASSRDRINTGELFF.

This chain connects TRBV6-5 to TRBJ1-1; D possibly corresponds to TRBD1 (6 bases). V lost 4 bases and J lost 0, with 6 bases in between. Germline assignment: CDR1 MNHEY and CDR2 SVGAGI. The CDR3 has 13 residues. In DNA, the CDR3 is TGTGCCAGCAGTTGGGACATGAACACTGAAGCTTTCTTT. It yields the protein CASSWDMNTEAFF.

Only one count was recorded for this clone. This chain connects TRBV6-1 to TRBJ1-1; D is unclear. Between the trimmed V and J ends, which lost 6 bases and 1 base, there was a span of 15 bases. Germline V lookup: CDR1 MNHNS, CDR2 SASEGT. The CDR3 is made up of 15 amino acids. CDR3 sequence reads: CASRRPSEGNTEAFF. In DNA form, the CDR3 reads TGTGCCAGCAGACGGCCGAGTGAGGGGAACACTGAAGCTTTCTTT.

The genes are TRBV4-1 and TRBJ2-2, with 7 bases identical to TRBD2. The CDR3 runs to 17 residues. In germline, CDR1 is MGHRA, CDR2 YSYEKL. V shed 0 bases and J 4 bases; nucleotides not matched to a gene: 8. The CDR3 loop reads CASSQEDGDYVTGELFF. CDR3 sequence (DNA): TGCGCCAGCAGCCAAGAAGACGGGGACTACGTCACCGGGGAGCTGTTTTTT.

This chain connects TRBV11-1 to TRBJ2-3, with 11 bases aligning to TRBD1. The CDR3 consists of 15 residues. Trimming cost V 5 bases and J 5 bases; bases outside gene matches: 6. Germline V gene data show CDR1 as SGHAT and CDR2 as FQDESV (reference sequence). The CDR3 nucleotides read TGTGCCAGCAGCCAGGGACAGGGGGACCAAGATACGCAGTATTTT. Translating gives CASSQGQGDQDTQYF.

V gene TRBV18 combines with J gene TRBJ2-2, with 7 nucleotides matching TRBD2. The CDR3 has 15 amino acids. With 3 bases clipped from V and 4 bases from J, the junction kept 5 bases outside the gene matches. Germline CDR1 is KGHSH and CDR2 is LQKENI. CDR3 sequence: CASSPPPGGTGELFF. CDR3 nucleotides: TGTGCCAGCTCACCCCCCCCGGGGGGCACCGGGGAGCTGTTTTTT.

The V gene is TRBV21-1, the J gene TRBJ2-7; the table's TRBD2 call for D was not verified on the DNA. TRBV21-1 is described as a pseudogene. The CDR3 runs 16 residues. CDR3 nucleotide sequence: TGTGCCAGCAGCAAAGGGAGGCAGGGACTGCGGGGGGAGCAGTACTTC. Translating gives CASSKGRQGLRGEQYF.

The chain has TRBV28 and TRBJ2-7, with D possibly being TRBD2 (6 bases). The V gene's germline CDR1 is MDHEN and CDR2 SYDVKM. V was pared by 6 bases and J by 2 bases, with 14 bases between. The CDR3 runs 14 residues. Here the CDR3 DNA reads TGTGCCAGCAGCCCCTTCCGGGAGACCTACGAGCAGTACTTC. Encoded protein: CASSPFRETYEQYF.

The V and J genes are TRBV27 and TRBJ2-2; D is perhaps TRBD1 (6 bases). The V and J ends lost 5 bases and 1 base respectively, with 8 bases between them. Germline CDR1 is MNHEY and CDR2 is SMNVEV (reference sequence). This CDR3 spans 14 amino acids. The CDR3 protein is CASSEGVNTGELFF. The CDR3 nucleotides read TGTGCCAGCAGTGAGGGGGTGAACACCGGGGAGCTGTTTTTT.